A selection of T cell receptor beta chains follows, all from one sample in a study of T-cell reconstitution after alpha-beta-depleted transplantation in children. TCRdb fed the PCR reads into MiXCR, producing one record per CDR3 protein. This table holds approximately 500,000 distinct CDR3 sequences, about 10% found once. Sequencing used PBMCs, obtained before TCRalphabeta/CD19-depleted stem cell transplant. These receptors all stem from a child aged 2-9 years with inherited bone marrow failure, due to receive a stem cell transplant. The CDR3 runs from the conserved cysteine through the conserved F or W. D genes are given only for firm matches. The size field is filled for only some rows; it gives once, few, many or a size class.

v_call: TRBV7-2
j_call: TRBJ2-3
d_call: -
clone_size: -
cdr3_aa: CASSLKFTDTQYF
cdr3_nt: TGTGCCAGCAGCTTGAAGTTCACAGATACGCAGTATTTT

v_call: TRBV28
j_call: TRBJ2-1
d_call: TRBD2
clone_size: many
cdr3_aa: CASGRDFSSYNEQFF
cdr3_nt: TGTGCCAGCGGGAGGGATTTCTCCTCCTACAATGAGCAGTTCTTC

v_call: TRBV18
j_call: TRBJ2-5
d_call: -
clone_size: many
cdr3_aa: CASSTPETQYF
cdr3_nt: TGTGCCAGCTCAACCCCAGAGACCCAGTACTTC

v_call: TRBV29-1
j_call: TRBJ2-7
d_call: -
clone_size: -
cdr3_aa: CSVEDRSRYEQYF
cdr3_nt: TGCAGCGTTGAAGACAGGAGCCGCTACGAGCAGTACTTC

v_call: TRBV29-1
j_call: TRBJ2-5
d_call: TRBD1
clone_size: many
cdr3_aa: CSARQGCRETQYF
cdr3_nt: TGCAGCGCTAGACAGGGGTGTCGAGAGACCCAGTACTTC

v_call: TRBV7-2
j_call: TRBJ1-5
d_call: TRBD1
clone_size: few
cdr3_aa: CASSSRTGGHQPQHF
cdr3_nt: TGTGCCAGCAGCTCCAGGACAGGGGGTCATCAGCCCCAGCATTTT

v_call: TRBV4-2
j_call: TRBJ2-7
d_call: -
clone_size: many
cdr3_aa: CASSQEFGYEQYF
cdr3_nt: TGTGCCAGCAGCCAAGAATTCGGCTACGAGCAGTACTTC

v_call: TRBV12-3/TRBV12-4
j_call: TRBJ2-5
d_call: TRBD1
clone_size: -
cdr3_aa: CASCPRQGPDQETQYF
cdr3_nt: TGTGCCAGCTGCCCGAGACAGGGCCCGGACCAAGAGACCCAGTACTTC

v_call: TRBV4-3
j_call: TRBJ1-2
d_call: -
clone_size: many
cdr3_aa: CASSQVPLTGWGGYTF
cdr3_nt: TGCGCCAGCAGCCAAGTCCCCCTCACAGGGTGGGGTGGCTACACCTTC

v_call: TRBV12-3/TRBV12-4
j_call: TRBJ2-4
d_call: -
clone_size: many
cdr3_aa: CASNLQGRVNIQYF
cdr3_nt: TGTGCCAGCAACCTACAGGGTCGGGTGAACATTCAGTACTTC